Included here is one T cell receptor (beta chain) sequence, with context. Antigen unknown. A single record per CDR3 protein comes from TCRdb applying MiXCR to the 5' RACE reads. The sample lists nearly 110,000 distinct CDR3 sequences, approximately 14% occurring once. The sample is drawn from a study of T-cell memory formation after mild COVID-19. Study-level results: Balance between CD4 and CD8 was seen in clones contracting day 15 to 85, and a CD4+ lean was seen in later expanders. Memory sampled before infection contained some responding clones, suggesting cross-reactive memory joined.

The J segment lost 2 bases and the V segment lost 4 bases, leaving 4 bases of the junction unmatched. Germline V gene data show CDR1 as SGHRS and CDR2 as YFSETQ. The length of the CDR3 is 14 residues. This chain joins TRBV5-1 and TRBJ1-2, with 8 bases identical to TRBD1. The sequencing input was PBMCs or a T cell subset sorted from them (not recorded which). This clonotype was sampled from a man aged 18 to 30 who had mild COVID-19 (a few samples of this study predate the infection). Cell type and time point are not known. The CDR3 nucleotides read TGCGCCAGCAGCCCGCGACAGGGGAACTATGGCTACACCTTC. Amino acids: CASSPRQGNYGYTF.